This T cell receptor (beta chain) was captured by sequencing in a study of T-cell memory formation after mild COVID-19. About the research overall: Largely donor-specific TCR clusters were found.

With 3 bases clipped from V and 7 bases from J, the junction kept 10 bases outside the gene matches. This CDR3 has 16 amino acids. Points from the study as a whole: The authors did not confirm SARS-CoV-2 specificity of second-wave clones peaking day 37. Clones that shrank (day 15 to 85) were balanced CD4/CD8, whereas later expanders leaned CD4+. Among CD4+ contracting clones, most were CM and EM, and CD8+ ones EMRA.

This clonotype came up a few times. Its antigen is not identified. TCRdb re-called the 5' RACE reads with MiXCR, one entry per CDR3 protein. In the table there are 85,000 to 120,000 distinct CDR3 sequences, around 12% of which are singletons. The sequencing sample was made of PBMCs or a T cell subset sorted from them (not recorded which). The genes are TRBV12-3 or TRBV12-4 and TRBJ2-2, with 8 bases fitting TRBD1. The sequence was collected from an adult woman who had mild COVID-19 (a few samples of this study predate the infection). Cell type and time point are not known. CDR3 nucleotides: TGTGCCAGCAGTTTTGGGCGTCAGGGGGCGAGCGGGGAGCTGTTTTTT. As protein: CASSFGRQGASGELFF.